This T cell receptor beta chain was observed in a study of T cell repertoires in cytomegalovirus infection. Study-wide context: Both a matching HLA type and CMV infection were indicated by public TCR beta signatures. Study-level points and caveats: The cumulative frequency of public TCR beta families distinguished individuals who carried CMV together with the relevant HLA. CMV-specific TCR beta clonotypes restricted by HLA-C were the ones dominating the ex vivo response.

In its sample, this clonotype was seen many times. As yet, its antigen is unknown. From the reads, TCRdb called clonotypes with MiXCR, one entry per CDR3 protein. This table has a few hundred thousand distinct CDR3 sequences, 8% to 9.5% appearing once. The J segment lost 6 bases and the V segment lost 5 bases, leaving 9 bases of the junction unmatched. This CDR3 is 14 amino acids long. Germline-derived CDR1 and CDR2 are SGHTA and FQGNSA. This chain links TRBV7-2 with TRBJ1-1; TRBD1 matches at 7 bases. The TCR originated in a human donor in good health (CMV status not recorded). Some clones in this sample may be carry-over from other donors' samples. Input material: PBMCs. Here the CDR3 reads CASSNQGGGAEAFF. The CDR3 bases are TGTGCCAGCAGCAACCAGGGGGGCGGCGCTGAAGCTTTCTTT.